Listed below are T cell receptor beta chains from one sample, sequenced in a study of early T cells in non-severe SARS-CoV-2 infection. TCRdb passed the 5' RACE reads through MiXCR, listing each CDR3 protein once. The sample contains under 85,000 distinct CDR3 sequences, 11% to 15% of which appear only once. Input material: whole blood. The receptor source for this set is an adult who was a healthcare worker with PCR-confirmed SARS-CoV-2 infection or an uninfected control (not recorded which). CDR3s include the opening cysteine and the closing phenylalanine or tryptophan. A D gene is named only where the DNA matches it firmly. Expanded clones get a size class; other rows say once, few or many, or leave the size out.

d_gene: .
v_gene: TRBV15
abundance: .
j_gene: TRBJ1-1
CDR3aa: CATSRDRMNTEAFF
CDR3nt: TGTGCCACCAGCAGGGACCGGATGAACACTGAAGCTTTCTTT

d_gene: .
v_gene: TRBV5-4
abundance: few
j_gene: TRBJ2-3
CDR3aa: CASSPGGVSADTQYF
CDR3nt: TGTGCCAGCAGCCCCGGAGGAGTGTCAGCAGATACGCAGTATTTT

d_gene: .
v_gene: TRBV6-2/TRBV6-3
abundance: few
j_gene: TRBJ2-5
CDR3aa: CASQRGPQETQYF
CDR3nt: TGTGCCAGCCAGCGTGGCCCCCAAGAGACCCAGTACTTC

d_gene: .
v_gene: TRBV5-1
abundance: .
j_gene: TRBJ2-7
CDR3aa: CASSPGAGQNYEQYF
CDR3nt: TGCGCCAGCAGCCCGGGGGCCGGCCAGAACTACGAGCAGTACTTC

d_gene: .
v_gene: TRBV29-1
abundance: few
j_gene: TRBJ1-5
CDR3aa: CSVGHSNQPQHF
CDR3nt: TGCAGCGTTGGACACAGCAATCAGCCCCAGCATTTT

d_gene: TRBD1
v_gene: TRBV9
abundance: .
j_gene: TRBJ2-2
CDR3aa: CASSAGDRATGELFF
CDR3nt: TGTGCCAGCAGCGCAGGGGACAGGGCCACCGGGGAGCTGTTTTTT

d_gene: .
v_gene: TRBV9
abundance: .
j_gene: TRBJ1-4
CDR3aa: CASSVEEDGRDEKLFF
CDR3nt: TGTGCCAGCAGCGTAGAGGAGGACGGCCGGGATGAAAAACTGTTTTTT

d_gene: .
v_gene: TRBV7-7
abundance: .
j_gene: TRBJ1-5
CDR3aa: CASSGPAGDFNQPQHF
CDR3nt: TGTGCCAGCAGCGGACCCGCAGGGGACTTCAATCAGCCCCAGCATTTT

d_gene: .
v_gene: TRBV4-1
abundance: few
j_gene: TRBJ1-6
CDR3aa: CASSQETAGFNSPLHF
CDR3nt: TGCGCCAGCAGCCAGGAAACAGCAGGGTTCAATTCACCCCTCCACTTT

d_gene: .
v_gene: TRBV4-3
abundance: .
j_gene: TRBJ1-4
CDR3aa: CASSQVAGPSWSGEKLFF
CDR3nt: TGCGCCAGCAGCCAAGTAGCGGGGCCGTCTTGGTCGGGGGAAAAACTGTTTTTT

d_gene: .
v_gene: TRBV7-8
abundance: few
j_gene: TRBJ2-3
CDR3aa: CASSLALLDTQYF
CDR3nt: TGTGCCAGCAGCTTAGCGCTTTTAGATACGCAGTATTTT

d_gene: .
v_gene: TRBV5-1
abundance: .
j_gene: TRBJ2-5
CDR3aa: CASSVEAETQYF
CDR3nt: TGCGCCAGCAGTGTAGAAGCGGAGACCCAGTACTTC

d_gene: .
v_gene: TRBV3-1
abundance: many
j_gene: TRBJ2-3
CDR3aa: CASGADTQYF
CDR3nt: TGTGCCAGCGGGGCAGATACGCAGTATTTT

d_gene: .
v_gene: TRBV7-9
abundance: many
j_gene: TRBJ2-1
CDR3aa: CASRPSGGSSYNEQFF
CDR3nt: TGTGCCAGCCGCCCGTCCGGGGGAAGCTCCTACAATGAGCAGTTCTTC

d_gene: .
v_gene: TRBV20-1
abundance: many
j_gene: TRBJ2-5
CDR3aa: CSAETDPKTQYF
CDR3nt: TGCAGTGCCGAAACCGACCCTAAGACCCAGTACTTC

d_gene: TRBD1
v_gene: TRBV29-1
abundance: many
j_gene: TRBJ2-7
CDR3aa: CSSRQGDFGEQYF
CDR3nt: TGCAGCTCACGACAGGGCGATTTTGGAGAGCAGTACTTC

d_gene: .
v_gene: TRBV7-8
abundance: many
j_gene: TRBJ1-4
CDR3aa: CASSLAAENEKLFF
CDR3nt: TGTGCCAGCAGCTTAGCAGCGGAAAATGAAAAACTGTTTTTT

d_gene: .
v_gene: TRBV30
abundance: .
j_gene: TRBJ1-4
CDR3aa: CASRGSPNEKLFF
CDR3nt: TGTGCCAGCCGGGGGAGTCCTAATGAAAAACTGTTTTTT

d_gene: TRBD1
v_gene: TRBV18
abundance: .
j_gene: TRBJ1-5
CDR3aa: CASSTGVYDQPQHF
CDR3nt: TGTGCCAGCTCGACAGGGGTGTACGATCAGCCCCAGCATTTT

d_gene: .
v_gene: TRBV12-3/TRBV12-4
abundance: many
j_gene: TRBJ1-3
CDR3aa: CASSLAAASTIYF
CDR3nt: TGTGCCAGCAGTTTGGCAGCAGCCAGCACCATATATTTT

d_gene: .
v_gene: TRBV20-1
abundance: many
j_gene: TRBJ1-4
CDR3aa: CSARAFGALNEKLFF
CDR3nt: TGCAGTGCTAGAGCGTTCGGGGCCCTTAATGAAAAACTGTTTTTT

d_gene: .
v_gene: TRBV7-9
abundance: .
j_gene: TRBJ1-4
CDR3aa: CASSQTALANEKLFF
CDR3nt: TGTGCCAGCAGCCAGACAGCCCTAGCTAATGAAAAACTGTTTTTT